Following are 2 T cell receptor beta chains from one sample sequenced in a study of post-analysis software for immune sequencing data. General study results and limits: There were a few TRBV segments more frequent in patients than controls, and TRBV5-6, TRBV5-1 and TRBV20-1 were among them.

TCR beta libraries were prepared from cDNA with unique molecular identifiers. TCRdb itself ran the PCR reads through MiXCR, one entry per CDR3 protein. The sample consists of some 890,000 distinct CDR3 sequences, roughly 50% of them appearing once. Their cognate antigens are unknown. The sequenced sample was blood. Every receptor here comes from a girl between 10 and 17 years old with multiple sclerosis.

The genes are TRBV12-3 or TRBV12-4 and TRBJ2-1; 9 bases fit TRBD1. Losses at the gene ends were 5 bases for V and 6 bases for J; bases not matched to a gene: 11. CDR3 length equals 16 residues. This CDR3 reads CASSIYGTGYINEQFF. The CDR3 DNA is TGTGCCAGCAGTATCTACGGGACAGGGTATATCAATGAGCAGTTCTTC.

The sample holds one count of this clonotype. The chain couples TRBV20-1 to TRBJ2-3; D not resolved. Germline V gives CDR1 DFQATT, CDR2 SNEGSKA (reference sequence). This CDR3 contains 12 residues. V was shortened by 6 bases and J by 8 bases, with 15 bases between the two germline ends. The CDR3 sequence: CSALQTDLTQYF. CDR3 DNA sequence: TGCAGTGCCCTCCAAACCGATCTTACGCAGTATTTT.